This T cell receptor (beta chain) is drawn from a study of CD8+ T cells in alopecia areata. Study-wide results and limits: Scalp lesions, especially in alopecia totalis/universalis, had higher clonality than normal scalp.

With respect to this clone: What it recognizes is unknown.

CDR1 and CDR2 (germline): SGHRS, YFSETQ. With 1 base removed from V and 10 bases from J, the gap between germline ends came to 15 bases. The CDR3 runs 14 residues. Once RNA had been extracted, it was reverse transcribed into cDNA to act as the sequencing template. TCRdb's copy holds only in-frame clones and misses some; the assay was immunoSEQ multiplex PCR. The sample yields about 150,000 clones, 45% to 60% seen once. The chain uses TRBV5-1 and TRBJ2-1; TRBD2 is a possible D gene (5 bases). The material sequenced was CD4+ T cells sorted from blood. This TCR came from a human donor in good health. CDR3 region: CASSLISTEREQFF. DNA for the CDR3: TGCGCCAGCAGCTTGATCTCGACGGAGCGGGAGCAGTTCTTC.